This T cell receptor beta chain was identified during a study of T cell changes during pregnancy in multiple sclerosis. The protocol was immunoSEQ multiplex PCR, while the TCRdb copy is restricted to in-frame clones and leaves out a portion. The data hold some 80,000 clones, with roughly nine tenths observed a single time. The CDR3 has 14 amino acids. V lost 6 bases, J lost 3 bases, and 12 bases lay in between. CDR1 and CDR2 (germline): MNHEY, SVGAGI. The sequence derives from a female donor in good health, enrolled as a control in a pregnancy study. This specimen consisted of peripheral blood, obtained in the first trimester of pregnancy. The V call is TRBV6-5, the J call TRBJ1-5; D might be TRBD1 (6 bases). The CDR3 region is CASSRTAANQPQHF. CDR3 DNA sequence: TGTGCCAGCAGCCGGACAGCTGCCAATCAGCCCCAGCATTTT.